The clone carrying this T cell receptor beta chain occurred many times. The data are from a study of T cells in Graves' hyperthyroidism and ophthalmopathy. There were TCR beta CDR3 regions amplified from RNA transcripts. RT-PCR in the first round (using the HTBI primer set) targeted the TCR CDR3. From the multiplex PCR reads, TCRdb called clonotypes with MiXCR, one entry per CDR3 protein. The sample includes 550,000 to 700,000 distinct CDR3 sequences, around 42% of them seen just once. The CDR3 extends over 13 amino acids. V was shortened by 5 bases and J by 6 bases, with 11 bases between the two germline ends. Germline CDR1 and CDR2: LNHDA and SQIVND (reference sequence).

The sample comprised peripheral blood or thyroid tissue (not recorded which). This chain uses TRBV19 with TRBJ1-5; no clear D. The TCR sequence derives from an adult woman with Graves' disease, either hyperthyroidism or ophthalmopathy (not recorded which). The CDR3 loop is CASSPSWFQPQHF. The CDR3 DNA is TGTGCCAGTAGTCCCTCGTGGTTTCAGCCCCAGCATTTT.